These 28 T cell receptor beta chains were all obtained from the same sample, sequenced in a study of blood T cell repertoires in COVID-19. Measured with immunoSEQ multiplex PCR; TCRdb has only the in-frame clones, and not every one. This sample has roughly 250,000 clones, with around 82% found just once. Sequencing used peripheral blood. Every receptor here comes from a woman of 80 years or more with active or convalescent COVID-19.

The J gene is TRBJ2-2, the V gene TRBV27; D not resolved. The CDR3 is 12 amino acids. V shed 5 bases and J shed 2 bases, with 3 bases lying between them. The V gene's germline CDR1 is MNHEY and CDR2 SMNVEV (reference sequence). CDR3 DNA sequence: TGTGCCAGCAGTACAAACACCGGGGAGCTGTTTTTT. Translation gives CASSTNTGELFF.

This clone was seen once. V gene TRBV4-2 combines with J gene TRBJ2-2; 11 nucleotides match TRBD2. This CDR3 is built from 16 residues. Unmatched junction bases numbered 4, after V lost 4 bases and J lost 3 bases. Germline V gene data show CDR1 as LGHNA and CDR2 as YNFKEQ. The CDR3 DNA reads TGTGCCAGCAGCCCGACTAGCGGGACCGACACCGGGGAGCTGTTTTTT. Its protein is CASSPTSGTDTGELFF.

V and J are TRBV24-1 and TRBJ1-2; 8 bases are a match to TRBD1. CDR3 length equals 14 residues. V trimming: 4 bases; J trimming: 8 bases; junction bases outside the gene matches: 8. Germline V gives CDR1 KGHDR, CDR2 SFDVKD. CDR3 DNA sequence: TGTGCCACCAGTGACCCGGACAGGGCGAGAGGCTACACCTTC. Its translation: CATSDPDRARGYTF.

The table lists this clone with a few counts. The rearrangement links TRBV3-1 (or the pseudogene TRBV3-2) to TRBJ1-2, with 9 bases lining up with TRBD1. There are 15 residues in the CDR3. Germline CDR1 and CDR2: LGHDT and YNNKEL (reference sequence). The V and J ends lost 3 bases and 6 bases, in that order; junction bases with no gene match: 8. The CDR3 spells CASSHAGTGNHGYTF. The CDR3 bases are TGTGCCAGCAGCCACGCAGGGACAGGGAACCATGGCTACACCTTC.

V and J are TRBV15 and TRBJ2-1; a possible D gene is TRBD2 (6 bases). CDR1 and CDR2 (germline): LNHNV, YYDKDF (reference sequence). CDR3 length: 15 amino acids. The V gene lost 0 bases and the J gene lost 4 bases, with 10 bases spanning the gap. CDR3 region: CATSRDFGGYNEQFF. Written as DNA, the CDR3 is TGTGCCACCAGCAGAGATTTCGGGGGTTACAATGAGCAGTTCTTC.

The chain links TRBV28 to TRBJ2-5, with D hard to call. The V gene's germline CDR1 is MDHEN and CDR2 SYDVKM. The germline V and J ends were trimmed by 5 bases and 5 bases, with 12 bases remaining between them. This CDR3 contains 13 residues. The CDR3 is CASSIILGETQYF. For the CDR3, the DNA is TGTGCCAGCAGTATCATACTCGGGGAGACCCAGTACTTC.

The gene calls are TRBV7-8 and TRBJ2-3, with 7 nucleotides matching TRBD1. The CDR3 loop spans 18 amino acids. V shed 2 bases and J 7 bases; nucleotides not matched to a gene: 18. Looked up from germline, CDR1 is SGHVS and CDR2 is FQNEAQ. In DNA form, the CDR3 reads TGTGCCAGCAGCTTACTGGTAGACAGGGTAGGGTTTAAAAATACGCAGTATTTT. Its translation: CASSLLVDRVGFKNTQYF.

J is TRBJ1-2 and V is TRBV19; D remains ambiguous. Germline V CDR1 and CDR2: LNHDA, SQIVND (reference sequence). Trimming removed 7 bases from V and 2 bases from J, with 8 bases in between. The CDR3 runs 12 residues. In DNA, the CDR3 is TGTGCCAGTACAAATCCCAACTATGGCTACACCTTC. Protein sequence: CASTNPNYGYTF.

The chain joins TRBV2 to TRBJ1-6, with D uncertain. Trimming stripped 6 bases from V and 10 bases from J, with 16 bases between. Germline V gives CDR1 SNHLY, CDR2 FYNNEI. There are 14 residues in the CDR3. DNA for the CDR3: TGTGCCAGCAGACAGCCCCTCGGCCAATCACCCCTCCACTTT. Translated: CASRQPLGQSPLHF. The variable domain in full, completed from reference TRBV2 and TRBJ1-6, reads EPEVTQTPSHQVTQMGQEVILRCVPISNHLYFYWYRQILGQKVEFLVSFYNNEISEKSEIFDDQFSVERPDGSNFTLKIRSTKLEDSAMYFCASRQPLGQSPLHFGNGTRLTVT.

This chain connects TRBV28 to TRBJ1-1; D is possibly TRBD1 (6 bases). The CDR3 has 15 residues. Germline CDR1 is MDHEN and CDR2 is SYDVKM. V gave up 5 bases and J gave up 1 base, with 14 bases separating them. The CDR3 coding sequence is TGTGCCAGCAGTGTCCCACAGGGTGCGAACACTGAAGCTTTCTTT. Protein: CASSVPQGANTEAFF.

The chain carries TRBV5-1 and TRBJ2-1; TRBD2 is a possible D gene (5 bases). The CDR3 runs to 17 residues. Trimming stripped 1 base from V and 5 bases from J, with 19 bases between. Germline V gene data show CDR1 as SGHRS and CDR2 as YFSETQ. The CDR3 reads CASSLSAGRAGHNEQFF. The CDR3 DNA sequence: TGCGCCAGCAGCTTGTCCGCGGGCCGGGCGGGCCACAATGAGCAGTTCTTC.

This clone was observed once. V gene TRBV28 combines with J gene TRBJ1-6; 8 bases align to TRBD1. The germline gives CDR1 MDHEN, CDR2 SYDVKM. V shed 6 bases and J 8 bases; nucleotides not matched to a gene: 12. The CDR3 contains 16 residues. CDR3 amino acids: CASSSQGQGADSPLHF. CDR3 coding DNA: TGTGCCAGCAGCTCTCAGGGGCAGGGGGCTGATTCACCCCTCCACTTT.

The chain combines TRBV11-2 with TRBJ2-1; 7 bases align to TRBD2. The CDR3 has 15 amino acids. With V trimmed by 4 bases and J by 7 bases, 10 bases remained unmatched. In germline, CDR1 is SGHAT, CDR2 FQNNGV. The CDR3 loop reads CASSSVRGTTNEQFF. For the CDR3, the DNA is TGTGCCAGCAGCTCGGTCCGCGGGACTACAAATGAGCAGTTCTTC.

J is TRBJ2-7 and V is TRBV19; no reliable D call. Trimming removed 4 bases at V and 1 base at J, with 20 bases between. The length of the CDR3 is 17 residues. Per germline, CDR1 LNHDA and CDR2 SQIVND (reference sequence). In DNA, the CDR3 is TGTGCCAGTAGTAGACATGCCAACACCGATTTTTCCTACGAGCAGTACTTC. Translated, it gives CASSRHANTDFSYEQYF.

The V and J genes are TRBV19 and TRBJ1-6, with D perhaps matching TRBD1 (5 bases). Germline loops: CDR1 LNHDA, CDR2 SQIVND (reference sequence). CDR3 length: 15 residues. V lost 5 bases, J lost 8 bases, and 16 bases lay in between. The CDR3 sequence: CASSGLAGEYSPLHF. The CDR3 region has the DNA TGTGCCAGTAGTGGACTGGCGGGGGAGTATTCACCCCTCCACTTT.

The count of this clone is one. The chain combines TRBV28 with TRBJ2-7, with TRBD1 identical over 9 bases. Germline-derived CDR1 and CDR2 are MDHEN and SYDVKM. Germline trimming cut 5 bases from V and 4 bases from J; bases unmatched to any gene: 12. CDR3 length: 16 residues. The CDR3 loop reads CASSATPGQGRYEQYF. CDR3 nucleotide sequence: TGTGCCAGCAGTGCGACGCCGGGACAGGGTAGGTACGAGCAGTACTTC.

V and J are TRBV3-1 (or the pseudogene TRBV3-2) and TRBJ2-7; 14 bases are shared with TRBD2. Germline CDR1 and CDR2: LGHDT and YNNKEL (reference sequence). V was clipped by 4 bases and J by 9 bases; unmatched bases: 5. The CDR3 sequence is 14 residues long. The CDR3 nucleotides are TGTGCCAGCAGCCGGGGACTAGCGGGAGAAGGGCAGTACTTC. It codes for CASSRGLAGEGQYF.

Here the CDR3 reads CASSQEGTGPGRTSTDTQYF. Here the CDR3 DNA reads TGTGCCAGCAGCCAAGAGGGGACAGGGCCGGGGAGAACTAGCACAGATACGCAGTATTTT. The chain couples TRBV4-2 to TRBJ2-3; 9 nucleotides align to TRBD1. V dropped 0 bases and J dropped 0; count of bases not matched to a gene: 13. The V gene's germline CDR1 is LGHNA and CDR2 YNFKEQ. The CDR3 consists of 20 residues.

The chain uses TRBV27 and TRBJ2-7, with 7 nucleotides matching TRBD1. The CDR3 consists of 14 residues. J gave up 6 bases and V 7 bases, and 12 bases lay outside the gene matches. The germline gives CDR1 MNHEY, CDR2 SMNVEV (reference sequence). The CDR3 DNA reads TGTGCCAGCAACCCATACAGGGGACGGAGCGAGCAGTACTTC. Protein product: CASNPYRGRSEQYF.

This clone was detected only a few times. The chain carries TRBV28 and TRBJ1-2; tentative D call: TRBD1 (6 bases). CDR1 and CDR2 from the germline V gene are MDHEN and SYDVKM. V lost 5 bases, J lost 2 bases, and 15 bases lay in between. The CDR3 is 15 amino acids. The CDR3 coding sequence is TGTGCCAGCAGTCCCGGGACATATTTCAACTATGGCTACACCTTC. Encoded protein: CASSPGTYFNYGYTF.

The J gene is TRBJ1-4, the V gene TRBV7-2, with D possibly matching TRBD1 (6 bases). This CDR3 region has 17 residues. Germline values: CDR1 SGHTA, CDR2 FQGNSA. The V and J ends lost 2 bases and 10 bases respectively, with 23 bases between them. The CDR3 bases are TGTGCCAGCAGCTTATCAGGGGAAGTGGCCAGTCGTGGAAAACTGTTTTTT. Its translation: CASSLSGEVASRGKLFF.

The rearrangement joins TRBV19 to TRBJ1-2; unclear D gene. V lost 2 bases, J lost 4 bases, and 8 bases lay in between. Germline loops: CDR1 LNHDA, CDR2 SQIVND (reference sequence). The CDR3 is made up of 13 amino acids. The CDR3 loop is CASSIKGSYGYTF. DNA for the CDR3: TGTGCCAGTAGTATAAAAGGGAGCTATGGCTACACCTTC.

In this sample, this clone turned up a few times. The rearrangement uses TRBV27 and TRBJ1-5; D is ambiguous. CDR3 length: 14 amino acids. Germline V CDR1 and CDR2: MNHEY, SMNVEV (reference sequence). Trimming removed 6 bases from V and 6 bases from J, with 15 bases in between. CDR3: CASRREGIGQPQHF. CDR3 DNA sequence: TGTGCCAGCAGGCGCGAGGGTATTGGTCAGCCCCAGCATTTT.

The V and J genes are TRBV5-6 and TRBJ2-4; 12 bases fit TRBD2. J was trimmed by 4 bases and V by 0 bases; bases with no gene match: 2. The CDR3 runs 16 residues. Germline CDR1 is SGHDT and CDR2 is YYEEEE. CDR3 nucleotides: TGTGCCAGCAGCTTGGGGACTAGCGGGGATAAAAACATTCAGTACTTC. This translates into CASSLGTSGDKNIQYF.

V usage is TRBV5-1 and J usage is TRBJ2-6; D perhaps matches TRBD2 (5 bases). The length of the CDR3 is 16 residues. V shed 4 bases and J shed 0 bases, with 11 bases lying between them. Germline V lookup: CDR1 SGHRS, CDR2 YFSETQ. This chain's CDR3 is CASSPVGNSGANVLTF. CDR3 coding DNA: TGCGCCAGCAGCCCGGTCGGGAACTCTGGGGCCAACGTCCTGACTTTC.

DNA of the CDR3: TGTGCCAGCAGCCAAGTGCAGGGGGAACAGTACTTC. This sequence encodes CASSQVQGEQYF. The chain couples TRBV3-1 (or the pseudogene TRBV3-2) to TRBJ2-4, with 7 bases aligning to TRBD1. V trimming: 1 base; J trimming: 13 bases; junction bases outside the gene matches: 4. Germline V gives CDR1 LGHDT, CDR2 YNNKEL (reference sequence). The CDR3 is 12 residues long.

This chain joins TRBV28 and TRBJ1-6; no definite D call. With 3 bases removed from V and 0 bases from J, the gap between germline ends came to 6 bases. The CDR3 covers 15 residues. CDR1 is MDHEN, CDR2 SYDVKM, per germline. DNA of the CDR3: TGTGCCAGCAGTTTCGGTGGCTCCTATAATTCACCCCTCCACTTT. It encodes CASSFGGSYNSPLHF.

The rearrangement joins TRBV19 to TRBJ2-2, with D possibly matching TRBD2 (6 bases). There are 13 residues in the CDR3. Per germline, CDR1 LNHDA and CDR2 SQIVND (reference sequence). V lost 2 bases and J 7 bases, leaving 8 bases between the germline ends. The CDR3 region has the DNA TGTGCCAGTAGTATAAAGGGAGGCGGGGAGCTGTTTTTT. Amino acid sequence: CASSIKGGGELFF. Based on the CDR3 plus reference TRBV19 and TRBJ2-2, the full variable domain is DGGITQSPKYLFRKEGQNVTLSCEQNLNHDAMYWYRQDPGQGLRLIYYSQIVNDFQKGDIAEGYSVSREKKESFPLTVTSAQKNPTAFYLCASSIKGGGELFFGEGSRLTVL.